Shown below are 20 T cell receptor beta chains from a single sample sequenced in a study of cytomegalovirus exposure and HLA in healthy donors. 13 Jbeta primers and 60 Vbeta primers were used for the PCR. Sequencing was performed with immunoSEQ multiplex PCR; in TCRdb, only in-frame clones are kept and a portion is missing. The sample records 200,000 or so clones, around 83% being singletons. Sequenced sample: PBMCs. Every receptor here comes from a woman aged 45-60 years in good health and CMV-seropositive.

The chain links TRBV15 to TRBJ1-3; 7 positions agree with TRBD1. The CDR3 totals 15 residues. CDR1 is LNHNV, CDR2 YYDKDF, per germline (reference sequence). V gave up 5 bases and J gave up 5 bases; unmatched junction bases: 9. The CDR3 here is CATSHTRGTRNTIYF. DNA for the CDR3: TGTGCCACCAGCCACACCAGGGGGACGAGAAACACCATATATTTT.

V usage is TRBV19 and J usage is TRBJ2-7, with D maybe TRBD1 (6 bases). Trimming removed 5 bases from V and 1 base from J, with 9 bases in between. Germline CDR1 is LNHDA and CDR2 is SQIVND (reference sequence). This CDR3 spans 13 amino acids. CDR3 amino acids: CASSDRKSYEQYF. As DNA, the CDR3 is TGTGCCAGTAGTGACAGGAAGTCCTACGAGCAGTACTTC.

This clone was observed a single time. The chain combines TRBV6-1 with TRBJ2-7; the D gene is possibly TRBD2 (6 bases). Germline-derived CDR1 and CDR2 are MNHNS and SASEGT. This CDR3 has 15 amino acids. V gave up 2 bases and J gave up 1 base, with 12 bases separating them. CDR3 nucleotide sequence: TGTGCCAGCAGTGAAAGGGAGGAGGGGTCCTACGAGCAGTACTTC. Translating it yields CASSEREEGSYEQYF.

This chain connects TRBV5-1 to TRBJ2-7; D is unresolved. Germline V lookup: CDR1 SGHRS, CDR2 YFSETQ. The CDR3 spans 13 residues. V shed 1 base and J shed 4 bases, with 9 bases lying between them. The CDR3 DNA follows: TGCGCCAGCAGCTTGCACAGCCCATACGAGCAGTACTTC. This sequence encodes CASSLHSPYEQYF.

The genes are TRBV28 and TRBJ2-3; the match to TRBD2 covers 7 bases. The length of the CDR3 is 16 residues. Germline V gene sequence: CDR1 MDHEN, CDR2 SYDVKM. With 4 bases clipped from V and 0 bases from J, the junction kept 7 bases outside the gene matches. The CDR3 spells CASSSVGGTSTDTQYF. The CDR3 nucleotides are TGTGCCAGCAGTTCAGTGGGAGGGACTAGCACAGATACGCAGTATTTT.

There are a few counts of this clone. The CDR3 loop reads CASNWGYTF. The CDR3 DNA reads TGTGCCAGCAACTGGGGCTACACCTTC. The V call is TRBV6-1, the J call TRBJ1-2, with no clear D. Germline loops: CDR1 MNHNS, CDR2 SASEGT. This CDR3 contains 9 residues. The germline V and J ends were trimmed by 7 bases and 8 bases, with 5 bases remaining between them.

This chain uses TRBV29-1 with TRBJ2-1, with D possibly being TRBD2 (5 bases). This CDR3 region has 14 residues. Trimming removed 5 bases from V and 0 bases from J, with 11 bases in between. Germline V CDR1 and CDR2: SQVTM, ANQGSEA. CDR3 sequence reads: CSVRVAGSYNEQFF. DNA for the CDR3: TGCAGCGTTCGGGTGGCGGGCTCCTACAATGAGCAGTTCTTC.

V is TRBV15 and J is TRBJ1-4; TRBD1 might be the D (6 bases). The CDR3 has 15 amino acids. Germline V gene sequence: CDR1 LNHNV, CDR2 YYDKDF (reference sequence). The ends were cut back, 1 base at V and 6 bases at J, with 12 bases in the middle. The CDR3, as DNA: TGTGCCACCAGCAGAGTTCGAGGGGGGGATGAAAAACTGTTTTTT. Translation gives CATSRVRGGDEKLFF.

This chain links TRBV4-1 with TRBJ2-5, with D possibly being TRBD2 (6 bases). The V and J ends lost 6 bases and 4 bases respectively, with 21 bases between them. Germline CDR1 and CDR2: MGHRA and YSYEKL. CDR3 length: 16 residues. The CDR3 DNA follows: TGCGCCAGCAGTCAGAGGGGACTCACCTTAAGAGAGACCCAGTACTTC. Its translation is CASSQRGLTLRETQYF.

This chain links TRBV5-6 with TRBJ1-1; D might be TRBD1 (6 bases). V was pared by 3 bases and J by 7 bases, with 10 bases between. The length of the CDR3 is 12 residues. Per germline, CDR1 SGHDT and CDR2 YYEEEE. CDR3 amino acids: CASSSRQVEAFF. DNA of the CDR3: TGTGCCAGCAGCTCGAGACAGGTTGAAGCTTTCTTT.

DNA for the CDR3: TGTGCCAGCAGGGGGGGACGGGGCTCCTACAATGAGCAGTTCTTC. Translated: CASRGGRGSYNEQFF. The chain uses TRBV2 and TRBJ2-1, with D perhaps TRBD2 (6 bases). The length of the CDR3 is 15 residues. V shed 6 bases and J shed 0 bases, with 12 bases lying between them. Per the germline V gene, CDR1 is SNHLY and CDR2 is FYNNEI. The complete variable domain, with remaining parts taken from reference TRBV2 and TRBJ2-1, reads EPEVTQTPSHQVTQMGQEVILRCVPISNHLYFYWYRQILGQKVEFLVSFYNNEISEKSEIFDDQFSVERPDGSNFTLKIRSTKLEDSAMYFCASRGGRGSYNEQFFGPGTRLTVL.

J is TRBJ2-1 and V is TRBV27, with D maybe TRBD1 (5 bases). The germline gives CDR1 MNHEY, CDR2 SMNVEV (reference sequence). The CDR3 is made up of 14 amino acids. The V end was cut by 5 bases, the J end by 9 bases, with 17 bases between. The CDR3 loop reads CASSPQDTIPEQFF. The CDR3 DNA follows: TGTGCCAGCAGTCCTCAGGACACAATCCCTGAGCAGTTCTTC.

This clone was seen just once. The genes are TRBV7-2 and TRBJ2-1; the match to TRBD2 covers 10 bases. J was trimmed by 1 base and V by 0 bases; bases with no gene match: 0. The CDR3 spans 16 residues. Germline loops: CDR1 SGHTA, CDR2 FQGNSA. The CDR3 loop is CASSLASGGSYNEQFF. DNA for the CDR3: TGTGCCAGCAGCTTAGCTAGCGGGGGGTCCTACAATGAGCAGTTCTTC.

The chain employs TRBV27 and TRBJ1-2; 12 nucleotides align to TRBD1. This CDR3 region has 12 residues. Germline V gives CDR1 MNHEY, CDR2 SMNVEV (reference sequence). V trimming: 4 bases; J trimming: 13 bases; junction bases outside the gene matches: 4. The CDR3 bases are TGTGCCAGCAGTTATGGGGACAGGGGGCTCACCTTC. This sequence encodes CASSYGDRGLTF.

The chain has TRBV4-1 and TRBJ2-1, with 10 nucleotides matching TRBD1. Germline V gene data show CDR1 as MGHRA and CDR2 as YSYEKL. The CDR3 is made up of 18 amino acids. The V and J ends lost 2 bases and 4 bases, in that order; junction bases with no gene match: 11. CDR3 region: CASSQFPPGTGVYNEQFF. The DNA of the CDR3 is TGCGCCAGCAGCCAATTCCCCCCCGGGACAGGGGTATACAATGAGCAGTTCTTC.

This clone came up once. The chain has TRBV2 and TRBJ2-5, with D maybe TRBD2 (6 bases). Germline-derived CDR1 and CDR2 are SNHLY and FYNNEI. V was trimmed by 3 bases and J by 4 bases, leaving 15 bases between them. This CDR3 is 15 amino acids long. CDR3: CASSDSGKGGETQYF. The CDR3 DNA reads TGTGCCAGCAGTGATTCAGGGAAGGGAGGAGAGACCCAGTACTTC.

CDR3 DNA sequence: TGCAGCGTGCATAGCGGAGCGGGAGGGCTGCAAGAGACCCAGTACTTC. Protein: CSVHSGAGGLQETQYF. The V call is TRBV29-1, the J call TRBJ2-5, with TRBD2 matching 10 bases. V lost 6 bases and J lost 2; bases outside the gene matches: 12. Germline CDR1 and CDR2: SQVTM and ANQGSEA. This CDR3 region has 16 residues.

The V call is TRBV5-1, the J call TRBJ2-7, with 9 bases aligning to TRBD2. Germline CDR1 is SGHRS and CDR2 is YFSETQ. V dropped 3 bases and J dropped 7; count of bases not matched to a gene: 11. CDR3 length equals 15 residues. CDR3 in amino acids: CASSSPSGENAEQYF. In DNA form, the CDR3 reads TGCGCCAGCAGCTCGCCTAGCGGGGAAAACGCTGAGCAGTACTTC.

The chain recombines TRBV10-2 with TRBJ1-1; TRBD1 aligns across 10 bases. The junction had 13 bases not matched to a gene; V was cut back by 7 bases and J by 5 bases. From germline, CDR1 is WSHSY and CDR2 SAAADI. This CDR3 comprises 16 residues. CDR3 sequence (DNA): TGCGCCAGCACCAATCCGGGGACAGGGGATAAAACTGAAGCTTTCTTT. Amino acid sequence: CASTNPGTGDKTEAFF.

The chain carries TRBV25-1 and TRBJ1-1; TRBD1 agrees at 7 bases. This CDR3 is 16 amino acids long. Germline V gives CDR1 MGHDK, CDR2 SYGVNS. Losses at the gene ends were 4 bases for V and 4 bases for J; bases not matched to a gene: 12. This CDR3 reads CASSVFQGGRGTEAFF. The CDR3 nucleotides are TGTGCCAGCAGTGTGTTTCAGGGGGGCCGGGGCACTGAAGCTTTCTTT.